Shown below are 2 T cell receptor beta chains from a single sample sequenced in a study of cytomegalovirus exposure and HLA in healthy donors. Measured with immunoSEQ multiplex PCR; TCRdb has only the in-frame clones, and not every one. The table lists some 310,000 clones, 88% of them singletons, with over 0.9% in the top ten. The sequenced sample consisted of PBMCs. These receptor sequences come from a man younger than 40 in good health and CMV-seronegative.

This rearrangement joins TRBV7-2 to TRBJ1-4; D is unclear. The V end lost 2 bases, the J end lost 10 bases, and 17 bases lay between the germline ends. The CDR3 length is 15 residues. CDR1 and CDR2 from the germline V gene are SGHTA and FQGNSA. CDR3 in DNA: TGTGCCAGCAGCTTATATCTAGGGTGGGAGGGAAAACTGTTTTTT. Its translation is CASSLYLGWEGKLFF.

As to this clone: At the DNA level, this CDR3 is encoded by other sequences in the same sample as well. This CDR3 reads CASSVRDSAYEQYF. The CDR3 coding sequence is TGTGCCAGCAGCGTCCGGGACTCAGCCTACGAGCAGTACTTC. The chain carries TRBV9 and TRBJ2-7, with a tentative D call TRBD2 (6 bases). The CDR3 totals 14 residues. Germline-derived CDR1 and CDR2 are SGDLS and YYNGEE. V lost 2 bases, J lost 2 bases, and 11 bases lay in between.